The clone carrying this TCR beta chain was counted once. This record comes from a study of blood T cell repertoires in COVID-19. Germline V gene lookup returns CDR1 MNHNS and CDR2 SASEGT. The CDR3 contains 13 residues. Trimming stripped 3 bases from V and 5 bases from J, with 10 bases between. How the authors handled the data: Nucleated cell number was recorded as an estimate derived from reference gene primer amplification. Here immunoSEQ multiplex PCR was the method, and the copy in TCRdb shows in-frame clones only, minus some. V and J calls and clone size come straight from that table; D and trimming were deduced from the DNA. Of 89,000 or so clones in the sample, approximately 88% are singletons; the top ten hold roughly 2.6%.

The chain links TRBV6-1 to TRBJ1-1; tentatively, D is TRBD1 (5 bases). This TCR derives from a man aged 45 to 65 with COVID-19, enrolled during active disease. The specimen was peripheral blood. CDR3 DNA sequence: TGTGCCAGCAGTGACAGGGTGGCGACTGAAGCTTTCTTT. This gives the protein CASSDRVATEAFF.